This TCR beta chain was obtained from a study of identical twins. Findings and caveats of the study: Memory repertoires lacked the insertion deficit that abundant cord blood beta clonotypes showed.

Trimming shortened V by 6 bases and J by 11 bases, and 19 bases separated the two germline ends. Germline V gene sequence: CDR1 MNHNS, CDR2 SASEGT. This CDR3 comprises 13 residues. Via MiXCR, TCRdb re-called the 5' RACE reads, giving one row per CDR3 protein. The sample lists 690,000 or so distinct CDR3 sequences, less than 10% occurring once. The table lists this clonotype with a few counts. Its antigen is undetermined. These data also featured in a second study, about yellow fever vaccine responses in identical twins.

The V and J genes are TRBV6-1 and TRBJ1-1; a possible D gene is TRBD1 (6 bases). Sequencing was carried out using PBMCs. The TCR originated in a woman between 18 and 29 years old in good health. CDR3 in DNA: TGTGCCAGCAGGTTGGGGACGGGGGCCCGTGCTTTCTTT. As protein: CASRLGTGARAFF.